This T cell receptor beta chain was profiled in a study of T cells after yellow fever vaccination. Across the study: For low cell numbers, libraries were made with SMART-Seq v4 Ultra Low Input. The study, taken as a whole, reports: Faster peaking, at day 5 versus 15, marked a secondary response that was weaker. High-abundance clonotypes from the bulk population could contaminate FACS-sorted repertoires. Post-booster samples contained most primary-vaccination clones (approximately 95% CD4, about 90% CD8).

TCRdb independently ran MiXCR on the 5' RACE reads; one entry per CDR3 protein. In the table there are fewer than 450,000 distinct CDR3 sequences, around a tenth of which are singletons. A few counts support this clonotype. Its specificity is not known. Trimming removed 5 bases from V and 1 base from J, with 8 bases in between. CDR1 SGHVS and CDR2 FQNEAQ come from the germline V gene. This CDR3 contains 14 residues. The sequence was obtained from a young man who received the YFV17D yellow fever vaccine. This chain links TRBV7-8 with TRBJ1-4; D call uncertain. The sample in question was PBMCs, obtained on the day of the first yellow fever vaccination. This CDR3 reads CASSATGTNEKLFF. CDR3 bases: TGTGCCAGCAGCGCGACGGGAACTAATGAAAAACTGTTTTTT.